Listed here are 25 T cell receptor beta chains from one sample, sequenced in a study of PD-1 blockade in classical Hodgkin lymphoma. As for time point: cycle 4 day 1 (C4D1), after less than 7 weeks of nivolumab. Each and every patient relapsed after autologous stem cell transplantation, and patients got differing brentuximab vedotin exposure. Sequencing used immunoSEQ multiplex PCR; TCRdb keeps in-frame clones, though not all of them. The sample has 50,000 to 65,000 clones, about 90% seen once. The sample in question was peripheral blood mononuclear cells (PBMCs), obtained before the fourth cycle of nivolumab. These receptors originate from a human donor with classical Hodgkin lymphoma.

The CDR3 nucleotides are TGTGCCAGCAGCCAGATCGGAACGGATACGCAGTATTTT. Translating gives CASSQIGTDTQYF. The gene calls are TRBV4-2 and TRBJ2-3; D remains unclear. CDR3 length: 13 residues. CDR1 is LGHNA, CDR2 YNFKEQ, per germline. With 3 bases removed from V and 6 bases from J, the gap between germline ends came to 10 bases.

The chain carries TRBV10-3 and TRBJ1-2; TRBD1 agrees at 11 bases. The CDR3 totals 18 residues. CDR1 is ENHRY and CDR2 is SYGVKD in the germline V gene. J gave up 0 bases and V 10 bases, and 16 bases lay outside the gene matches. The CDR3 reads CATAKSRTGGPTNYGYTF. CDR3 nucleotide sequence: TGTGCCACCGCGAAATCTAGGACAGGGGGCCCTACTAACTATGGCTACACCTTC.

The gene calls are TRBV5-4 and TRBJ2-3, with D unresolved. The length of the CDR3 is 15 residues. The V end lost 4 bases, the J end lost 3 bases, and 15 bases lay between the germline ends. CDR1 SGHNT and CDR2 YYREEE come from the germline V gene (reference sequence). The CDR3 here is CASSRTPLLTDTQYF. CDR3 DNA: TGTGCCAGCAGCCGCACCCCGTTGCTGACAGATACGCAGTATTTT.

The chain combines TRBV5-1 with TRBJ1-2; D perhaps matches TRBD1 (6 bases). The CDR3 sequence is 13 residues long. V was cut by 4 bases and J by 8 bases, with 15 bases left in between. Looked up from germline, CDR1 is SGHRS and CDR2 is YFSETQ. The CDR3 protein is CASSPDRSGGYTF. Written as DNA, the CDR3 is TGCGCCAGCAGCCCGGACAGATCGGGAGGCTACACCTTC.

This clone is categorized as medium-sized (0.01 to 0.1%). V and J are TRBV2 and TRBJ2-7; D is unclear. Germline V gene lookup returns CDR1 SNHLY and CDR2 FYNNEI. Trimming stripped 7 bases from V and 7 bases from J, with 17 bases between. CDR3 length: 13 residues. The CDR3 sequence: CASTSLMRPEQYF. The CDR3 DNA reads as TGTGCCAGCACTTCCCTTATGAGGCCAGAGCAGTACTTC.

The CDR3 loop is CASFLGTSAYEQYF. The CDR3 DNA is TGTGCCAGCTTCCTGGGGACGAGTGCCTACGAGCAGTACTTC. This chain joins TRBV7-8 and TRBJ2-7, with D perhaps given as TRBD1 or TRBD2 (5 bases each). Germline values: CDR1 SGHVS, CDR2 FQNEAQ. V lost 8 bases and J 2 bases, leaving 16 bases between the germline ends. The CDR3 spans 14 residues. Variable domain in full (rest from reference TRBV7-8 and TRBJ2-7): GAGVSQSPRYKVAKRGQDVALRCDPISGHVSLFWYQQALGQGPEFLTYFQNEAQLDKSGLPSDRFFAERPEGSVSTLKIQRTQQEDSAVYLCASFLGTSAYEQYFGPGTRLTVT.

The chain links TRBV11-2 to TRBJ2-7; 10 positions match TRBD2. Germline CDR1 SGHAT, CDR2 FQNNGV. V was pared by 5 bases and J by 2 bases, with 6 bases of the junction left unmatched. The CDR3 has 15 amino acids. The CDR3 coding sequence is TGTGCCAGCAGCCAAATAGCGGGGGGAACCTACGAGCAGTACTTC. This gives the protein CASSQIAGGTYEQYF.

This clone has more than one count but fewer than ten. The chain is built from TRBV30 and TRBJ1-5, with 7 nucleotides matching TRBD1. The CDR3 loop spans 13 amino acids. Germline V gene sequence: CDR1 GTSNPN, CDR2 SVGIG (reference sequence). The junction had 4 bases not matched to a gene; V was cut back by 2 bases and J by 6 bases. CDR3 DNA: TGTGCCTGGAGTAGACAGGGAAGTCAGCCCCAGCATTTT. Encoded protein: CAWSRQGSQPQHF.

The chain combines TRBV29-1 with TRBJ2-1; no reliable D call. V shed 1 base and J shed 0 bases, with 19 bases lying between them. The CDR3 totals 18 residues. Germline CDR1 and CDR2: SQVTM and ANQGSEA. Written as DNA, the CDR3 is TGCAGCGTTGAAGGGTTAATGAGTGGTGCGAGCTCCTACAATGAGCAGTTCTTC. Translating gives CSVEGLMSGASSYNEQFF.

In DNA, the CDR3 is TGTGCCAGCAGCAACCCGGGGGGCCCGCCAGATACGCAGTATTTT. This codes for CASSNPGGPPDTQYF. This rearrangement joins TRBV5-4 to TRBJ2-3, with D possibly TRBD2 on 7 matching bases. The germline V and J ends were trimmed by 4 bases and 4 bases, with 16 bases remaining between them. CDR1 SGHNT and CDR2 YYREEE come from the germline V gene (reference sequence). The CDR3 loop spans 15 amino acids.

V gene TRBV6-1 combines with J gene TRBJ1-5, with D hard to call. The CDR3 has 13 residues. Trimming took off 7 bases at V and 0 bases at J, with 7 bases between the two ends. CDR1 and CDR2 (germline): MNHNS, SASEGT. The CDR3 protein is CASTPDSNQPQHF. In DNA form, the CDR3 reads TGTGCCAGCACACCGGATAGCAATCAGCCCCAGCATTTT.

The chain is built from TRBV27 and TRBJ2-1, with 7 nucleotides matching TRBD2. Trimming cost V 5 bases and J 2 bases; bases outside gene matches: 6. The germline V gene has CDR1 MNHEY and CDR2 SMNVEV (reference sequence). The CDR3 contains 15 residues. This chain's CDR3 is CASSTAGVPYNEQFF. CDR3 DNA: TGTGCCAGCAGTACCGCGGGGGTACCCTACAATGAGCAGTTCTTC.

The J gene is TRBJ2-5, the V gene TRBV4-2; 12 positions agree with TRBD2. Unmatched junction bases numbered 3, after V lost 0 bases and J lost 1 base. Per germline, CDR1 LGHNA and CDR2 YNFKEQ. The CDR3 spans 17 residues. The CDR3 is CASSQDGLAGRQETQYF. The CDR3 DNA is TGTGCCAGCAGCCAAGACGGACTAGCGGGGCGCCAAGAGACCCAGTACTTC.

A remark on this clone: Additional DNA sequences in this sample encode the identical CDR3. In DNA, the CDR3 is TGTGCCAGCAGAGAGAGCACTGAAGCTTTCTTT. Translated: CASRESTEAFF. V usage is TRBV2 and J usage is TRBJ1-1, with D uncertain. Germline CDR1 and CDR2: SNHLY and FYNNEI. CDR3 length: 11 amino acids. With 6 bases removed from V and 4 bases from J, the gap between germline ends came to 6 bases.

CDR3 amino acids: CSGRVDYGYTF. The CDR3 DNA sequence: TGCAGTGGGAGGGTCGACTATGGCTACACCTTC. The chain employs TRBV20-1 and TRBJ1-2; D is undetermined. Germline V gene data show CDR1 as DFQATT and CDR2 as SNEGSKA (reference sequence). CDR3 length: 11 residues. With 7 bases removed from V and 3 bases from J, the gap between germline ends came to 9 bases.

The rearrangement uses TRBV6-1 and TRBJ1-2; D remains ambiguous. Germline CDR1 is MNHNS and CDR2 is SASEGT. V lost 6 bases and J 3 bases, leaving 17 bases between the germline ends. This CDR3 contains 15 residues. The CDR3 bases are TGTGCCAGCAGCGGTGTCATCCTAAGGCACTATGGCTACACCTTC. Translating gives CASSGVILRHYGYTF.

The rearrangement uses TRBV19 and TRBJ2-3; D gene unclear. Looked up from germline, CDR1 is LNHDA and CDR2 is SQIVND (reference sequence). Trimming cost V 2 bases and J 4 bases, with 10 bases left between them. The CDR3 length is 14 residues. The CDR3 DNA reads TGTGCCAGTAGTATAAGGGCCAAGCCAGATACGCAGTATTTT. Translated, it gives CASSIRAKPDTQYF.

This chain joins TRBV19 and TRBJ1-1; unclear D gene. V shed 7 bases and J shed 4 bases, with 16 bases lying between them. The CDR3 is 14 residues long. Germline V lookup: CDR1 LNHDA, CDR2 SQIVND (reference sequence). The CDR3 spells CASTQEGKGTEAFF. The CDR3 DNA sequence: TGTGCCAGTACCCAAGAGGGTAAAGGCACTGAAGCTTTCTTT.

The chain has TRBV10-1 and TRBJ2-5; 8 bases are shared with TRBD1. Germline CDR1 and CDR2: WNHNN and SYGVQD (reference sequence). Germline trimming cut 3 bases from V and 1 base from J; bases unmatched to any gene: 7. CDR3 size: 16 residues. The CDR3: CASSDGTGGLQETQYF. The CDR3 nucleotides read TGCGCCAGCAGTGATGGGACAGGAGGCCTCCAAGAGACCCAGTACTTC.

The chain is built from TRBV30 and TRBJ2-1; 10 bases fit TRBD2. This CDR3 is built from 15 residues. Germline loops: CDR1 GTSNPN, CDR2 SVGIG (reference sequence). V was clipped by 2 bases and J by 7 bases; unmatched bases: 8. This CDR3 is CAWSTTSGAINEQFF. The DNA of the CDR3 is TGTGCCTGGAGTACCACTAGCGGGGCGATAAATGAGCAGTTCTTC.

The chain links TRBV29-1 to TRBJ1-1; no clear D gene. Per germline, CDR1 SQVTM and CDR2 ANQGSEA. Trimming pared 4 bases from V and 1 base from J, leaving 10 bases between. This CDR3 has 13 amino acids. The CDR3 DNA is TGCAGCGTTGCTCTCGACAAGAACACTGAAGCTTTCTTT. Translated: CSVALDKNTEAFF. The full variable domain, rest sourced from reference TRBV29-1 and TRBJ1-1, is SAVISQKPSRDICQRGTSLTIQCQVDSQVTMMFWYRQQPGQSLTLIATANQGSEATYESGFVIDKFPISRPNLTFSTLTVSNMSPEDSSIYLCSVALDKNTEAFFGQGTRLTVV.

In nucleotides, the CDR3 is TGTGCCAGCAGTTCGGGCAGGGGTGCTTATAACTATGGCTACACCTTC. Translated, it gives CASSSGRGAYNYGYTF. This sequence joins TRBV25-1 and TRBJ1-2; D perhaps matches TRBD1 (6 bases). Germline V gives CDR1 MGHDK, CDR2 SYGVNS. V lost 5 bases and J lost 1, with 17 bases in between. This CDR3 spans 16 amino acids.

This chain connects TRBV2 to TRBJ2-1, with D hard to call. The CDR3 totals 12 residues. Looked up from germline, CDR1 is SNHLY and CDR2 is FYNNEI. The V end was cut by 7 bases, the J end by 4 bases, with 8 bases between. CDR3 DNA sequence: TGTGCCAGCATCAAGGTTTACAATGAGCAGTTCTTC. This codes for CASIKVYNEQFF. Full variable domain (remainder filled in from reference TRBV2 and TRBJ2-1): EPEVTQTPSHQVTQMGQEVILRCVPISNHLYFYWYRQILGQKVEFLVSFYNNEISEKSEIFDDQFSVERPDGSNFTLKIRSTKLEDSAMYFCASIKVYNEQFFGPGTRLTVL.

This chain joins TRBV7-3 and TRBJ2-1; D remains ambiguous. The CDR3 is 12 amino acids. Trimming shortened V by 2 bases and J by 9 bases, and 8 bases separated the two germline ends. Germline V gene data show CDR1 as SGHTA and CDR2 as FQGTGA. CDR3 nucleotides: TGTGCCAGCAGCTTAGTTACTGGTGAGCAGTTCTTC. Residues: CASSLVTGEQFF.

The chain combines TRBV2 with TRBJ2-6, with no clear D. V lost 2 bases and J lost 0, with 5 bases in between. This CDR3 is built from 15 residues. Per germline, CDR1 SNHLY and CDR2 FYNNEI. The chain's CDR3 is CASSERSSGANVLTF. The CDR3 DNA is TGTGCCAGCAGTGAAAGGAGCTCTGGGGCCAACGTCCTGACTTTC.